One and the same sample provided the 15 T cell receptor beta chains below, sequenced in a study of blood T cell repertoires in COVID-19 (TCRdb year 2020). Libraries were constructed by the immunoSEQ multiplex PCR assay. TCRdb mirrors the immuneACCESS table, restricted to in-frame sequences. Some clones are absent from its copies; in checked studies, under half trace to an unresolved V gene, and the reason for the others is unknown. Recorded for this sample are roughly 230,000 clones; 82% of them occurred a single time. Together, the top ten hold 3% to 4.5% of the sample. The sequencing input was peripheral blood. The receptors were sampled from a woman aged 80 or over with acute or convalescent COVID-19.

V and J are TRBV18 and TRBJ1-5; D is uncertain. This CDR3 comprises 12 residues. The germline V gene has CDR1 KGHSH and CDR2 LQKENI. Deletions cut 2 bases from V and 11 bases from J, with 10 bases between. The CDR3 DNA follows: TGTGCCAGCTCACCAGGGGAGGGAGCCCAGCATTTT. It specifies CASSPGEGAQHF.

This clone appeared a few times. The rearrangement joins TRBV19 to TRBJ2-5; D may be TRBD1 (6 bases). V gave up 3 bases and J gave up 1 base, with 9 bases separating them. CDR1 is LNHDA and CDR2 is SQIVND in the germline V gene (reference sequence). The CDR3 covers 14 residues. The chain's CDR3 is CASSMDSRQETQYF. The CDR3 DNA reads TGTGCCAGTAGTATGGACAGCCGCCAAGAGACCCAGTACTTC.

This clone has only a few counts. J is TRBJ2-7 and V is TRBV2; 9 nucleotides line up with TRBD1. V lost 4 bases and J lost 6; bases outside the gene matches: 10. This CDR3 is 15 amino acids long. Germline V gene lookup returns CDR1 SNHLY and CDR2 FYNNEI. The CDR3 DNA is TGTGCCAGCAGTGGTGGGACAGGGAGGCCCCGCGAGCAGTACTTC. It specifies CASSGGTGRPREQYF.

J is TRBJ1-1 and V is TRBV2; 10 positions match TRBD1. This CDR3 comprises 13 residues. Germline loops: CDR1 SNHLY, CDR2 FYNNEI. Trimming cost V 6 bases and J 5 bases; bases outside gene matches: 3. The CDR3 loop reads CASRGQGRTEAFF. CDR3 nucleotide sequence: TGTGCCAGCAGGGGACAGGGGAGGACTGAAGCTTTCTTT.

V and J are TRBV7-3 and TRBJ2-7; 10 bases map to TRBD2. Germline lookup yields CDR1 SGHTA and CDR2 FQGTGA. Unmatched junction bases numbered 10, after V lost 5 bases and J lost 6 bases. This CDR3 region has 15 residues. In nucleotides, the CDR3 is TGTGCCAGCAGCCCCTTCAGCGGGGGGGCGGCCGAGCAGTACTTC. Translating gives CASSPFSGGAAEQYF.

The V and J genes are TRBV7-8 and TRBJ2-5; TRBD2 matches 11 bases. Germline V gene lookup returns CDR1 SGHVS and CDR2 FQNEAQ. This CDR3 spans 16 amino acids. The trim removed 5 bases at V and 2 bases at J, leaving 7 bases unmatched. CDR3 sequence: CASSRAASGGQETQYF. Here the CDR3 DNA reads TGTGCCAGCAGCCGAGCGGCTAGCGGGGGGCAAGAGACCCAGTACTTC.

J is TRBJ1-2 and V is TRBV25-1; possibly TRBD1 for D (5 bases). This CDR3 contains 16 residues. Per the germline V gene, CDR1 is MGHDK and CDR2 is SYGVNS. V lost 2 bases, J lost 4 bases, and 17 bases lay in between. The CDR3 is CASSEQLQGNLYGYTF. The CDR3 coding sequence is TGTGCCAGCAGTGAACAGTTGCAGGGTAACCTCTATGGCTACACCTTC.

The rearrangement joins TRBV6-5 to TRBJ2-5; TRBD1 matches 12 bases. CDR3 length equals 14 residues. Germline V gene data show CDR1 as MNHEY and CDR2 as SVGAGI. With V trimmed by 8 bases and J by 5 bases, 6 bases remained unmatched. The CDR3 nucleotides are TGTGCCAGCCCCGGGACAGGGGGCAGGGAGACCCAGTACTTC. This gives the protein CASPGTGGRETQYF.

This chain joins TRBV18 and TRBJ2-4; the match to TRBD2 covers 9 bases. V lost 6 bases to trimming and J lost 0 bases; unmatched junction nucleotides: 6. Germline loops: CDR1 KGHSH, CDR2 LQKENI. The CDR3 contains 16 residues. This CDR3 reads CASSPGLAEAKNIQYF. The CDR3 DNA reads TGTGCCAGCTCTCCGGGACTAGCTGAAGCCAAAAACATTCAGTACTTC.

The chain is built from TRBV6-5 and TRBJ2-5, with D tentatively TRBD2 (7 bases). Between the trimmed V and J ends, which lost 7 bases and 5 bases, there was a span of 14 bases. The germline V gene has CDR1 MNHEY and CDR2 SVGAGI. This CDR3 comprises 13 residues. CDR3 coding DNA: TGTGCCAGCAAGGAGGGGGGGCGGGAGACCCAGTACTTC. This codes for CASKEGGRETQYF.

The chain carries TRBV18 and TRBJ1-2, with 9 bases fitting TRBD1. The CDR3 is 13 amino acids. Looked up from germline, CDR1 is KGHSH and CDR2 is LQKENI. V shed 4 bases, J shed 6 bases, and the junction held 3 bases outside the gene matches. CDR3 sequence reads: CASSRDRDDGYTF. DNA for the CDR3: TGTGCCAGCTCACGGGACAGGGACGATGGCTACACCTTC.

This chain joins TRBV27 and TRBJ1-1; D not resolved. Germline V CDR1 and CDR2: MNHEY, SMNVEV (reference sequence). The V end lost 5 bases, the J end lost 5 bases, and 18 bases lay between the germline ends. This CDR3 has 15 amino acids. Written as DNA, the CDR3 is TGTGCCAGCAGTCCTAGAACAACCGCGGGGACTGAAGCTTTCTTT. Its translation is CASSPRTTAGTEAFF.

The chain links TRBV7-2 to TRBJ2-3; D perhaps matches TRBD2 (5 bases). Trimming took off 4 bases at V and 6 bases at J, with 11 bases between the two ends. CDR3 length equals 13 residues. The germline CDR1 and CDR2 sequences are SGHTA and FQGNSA. For the CDR3, the DNA is TGTGCCAGCAGCTCGACTAACGCGGATACGCAGTATTTT. Its protein is CASSSTNADTQYF.

This clone was recorded a few times. The chain recombines TRBV3-1 (or the pseudogene TRBV3-2) with TRBJ2-7, with 9 bases matching TRBD2. Germline CDR1 is LGHDT and CDR2 is YNNKEL (reference sequence). After removal of 1 base from V and 7 bases from J, the junction contained 8 bases not matched to a gene. This CDR3 spans 15 amino acids. The CDR3 bases are TGTGCCAGCAGCCAAGGGGGACTAGCCCCCCGGGAGCAGTACTTC. It codes for CASSQGGLAPREQYF.

V is TRBV25-1 and J is TRBJ1-6; D gene ambiguous. The CDR3 length is 12 residues. CDR1 is MGHDK and CDR2 is SYGVNS in the germline V gene. Between the trimmed V and J ends, which lost 7 bases and 7 bases, there was a span of 8 bases. The CDR3 DNA reads TGTGCCAGCACGTTCGGGAATTCACCCCTCCACTTT. It translates to CASTFGNSPLHF. Using reference TRBV25-1 and TRBJ1-6 for the parts outside the CDR3, the full variable domain is EADIYQTPRYLVIGTGKKITLECSQTMGHDKMYWYQQDPGMELHLIHYSYGVNSTEKGDLSSESTVSRIRTEHFPLTLESARPSHTSQYLCASTFGNSPLHFGNGTRLTVT.